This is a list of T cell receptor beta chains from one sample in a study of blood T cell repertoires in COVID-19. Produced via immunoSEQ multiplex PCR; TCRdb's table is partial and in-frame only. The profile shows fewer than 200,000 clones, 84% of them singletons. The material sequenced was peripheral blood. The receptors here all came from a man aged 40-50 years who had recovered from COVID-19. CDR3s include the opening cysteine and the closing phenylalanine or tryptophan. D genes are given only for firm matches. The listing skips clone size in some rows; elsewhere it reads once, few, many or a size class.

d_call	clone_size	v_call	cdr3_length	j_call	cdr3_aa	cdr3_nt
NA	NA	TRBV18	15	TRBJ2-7	CASSPKGQATYEQYF	TGTGCCAGCTCACCAAAGGGACAAGCCACCTACGAGCAGTACTTC
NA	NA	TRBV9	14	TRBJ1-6	CASSVGPTGSPLHF	TGTGCCAGCAGCGTAGGTCCCACGGGTTCACCCCTCCACTTT
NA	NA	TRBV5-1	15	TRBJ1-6	CASSPSTGRNSPLHF	TGCGCCAGCAGCCCTTCGACGGGAAGAAATTCACCCCTCCACTTT
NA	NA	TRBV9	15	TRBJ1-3	CASSVEGIAGNTIYF	TGTGCCAGCAGCGTAGAGGGGATCGCAGGAAACACCATATATTTT
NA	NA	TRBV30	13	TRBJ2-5	CASARGVEETQYF	TGTGCCTCCGCCAGGGGTGTCGAAGAGACCCAGTACTTC
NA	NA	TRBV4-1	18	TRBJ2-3	CASSHVGPRGIDTDTQYF	TGCGCCAGCAGCCATGTAGGCCCCCGCGGGATCGACACAGATACGCAGTATTTT
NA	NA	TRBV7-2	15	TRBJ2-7	CASSRGGSIPYEQYF	TGTGCCAGCAGCAGGGGGGGGAGTATACCCTACGAGCAGTACTTC
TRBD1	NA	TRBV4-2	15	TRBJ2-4	CASSQTGGMKNIQYF	TGTGCCAGCAGCCAGACAGGGGGTATGAAAAACATTCAGTACTTC
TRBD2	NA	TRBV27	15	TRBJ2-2	CASRSSGRDTGELFF	TGTGCCAGCAGGTCTAGCGGGAGAGACACCGGGGAGCTGTTTTTT
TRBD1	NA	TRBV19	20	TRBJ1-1	CASNEGPVTGKRGLTTEAFF	TGTGCCAGTAACGAAGGCCCCGTGACAGGGAAACGCGGGCTGACCACTGAAGCTTTCTTT
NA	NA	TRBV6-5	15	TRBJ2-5	CASSYASPGEETQYF	TGTGCCAGCAGTTACGCCAGCCCAGGGGAGGAGACCCAGTACTTC
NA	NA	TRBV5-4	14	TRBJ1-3	CASSLAGAGNTIYF	TGTGCCAGCAGCTTGGCCGGGGCTGGAAACACCATATATTTT
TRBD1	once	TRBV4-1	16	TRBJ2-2	CASSQRGDRVTGELFF	TGCGCCAGCAGCCAGAGGGGGGACAGGGTAACCGGGGAGCTGTTTTTT
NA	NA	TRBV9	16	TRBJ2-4	CASSVGLSLAKNIQYF	TGTGCCAGCAGCGTAGGACTCTCCTTAGCCAAAAACATTCAGTACTTC
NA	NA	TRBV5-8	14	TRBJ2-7	CASSSPGLSYEQYF	TGTGCCAGCAGCTCCCCGGGTCTATCCTACGAGCAGTACTTC
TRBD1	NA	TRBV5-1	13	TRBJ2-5	CASSPTGEETQYF	TGCGCCAGCAGCCCAACAGGGGAGGAGACCCAGTACTTC
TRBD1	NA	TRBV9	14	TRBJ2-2	CASSNRDRVRELFF	TGTGCCAGCAGCAACCGGGACAGGGTTCGGGAGCTGTTTTTT
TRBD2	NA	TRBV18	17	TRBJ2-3	CASSPNLLARSTDTQYF	TGTGCCAGCTCTCCAAATCTACTAGCGCGAAGCACAGATACGCAGTATTTT
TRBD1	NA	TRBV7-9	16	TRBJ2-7	CASSSPEGADSYEQYF	TGTGCCAGCAGCTCCCCTGAGGGGGCGGACTCCTACGAGCAGTACTTC
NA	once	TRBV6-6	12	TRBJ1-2	CASSYSEIGYTF	TGTGCCAGCAGTTACTCAGAGATTGGCTACACCTTC
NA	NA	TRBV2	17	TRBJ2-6	CASSIDRITSGANVLTF	TGTGCCAGCAGCATTGACAGGATCACCTCTGGGGCCAACGTCCTGACTTTC
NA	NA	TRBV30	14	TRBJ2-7	CAWCVAGGTYEQYF	TGTGCCTGGTGTGTGGCAGGAGGTACCTACGAGCAGTACTTC
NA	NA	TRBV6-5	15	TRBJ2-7	CASSYSIRVAYEQYF	TGTGCCAGCAGTTACTCCATCAGGGTAGCCTACGAGCAGTACTTC
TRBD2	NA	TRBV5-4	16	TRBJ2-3	CASSAGTSGGADTQYF	TGTGCCAGCAGCGCTGGGACTAGCGGGGGGGCAGATACGCAGTATTTT
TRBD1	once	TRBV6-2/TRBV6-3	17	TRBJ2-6	CASSYRGRFSGANVLTF	TGTGCCAGCAGTTACAGGGGGCGGTTCTCTGGGGCCAACGTCCTGACTTTC
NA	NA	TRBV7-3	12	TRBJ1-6	CASSSGGSPLHF	TGTGCCAGCAGCTCCGGGGGGTCACCCCTCCACTTT
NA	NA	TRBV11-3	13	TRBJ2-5	CASSSNFQETQYF	TGTGCCAGCAGCTCCAACTTCCAAGAGACCCAGTACTTC
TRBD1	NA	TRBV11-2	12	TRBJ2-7	CASIGTAYEQYF	TGTGCCAGCATAGGGACAGCCTACGAGCAGTACTTC
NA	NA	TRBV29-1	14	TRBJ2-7	CSVAQLASSYEQYF	TGCAGCGTGGCCCAACTAGCTTCCTCCTACGAGCAGTACTTC
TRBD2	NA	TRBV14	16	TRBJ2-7	CACSDSWGTSGYEQYF	TGTGCCTGCAGCGATTCGTGGGGGACTAGCGGATACGAGCAGTACTTC
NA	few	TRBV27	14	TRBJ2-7	CASSLRQGGYEQYF	TGTGCCAGCAGTTTGCGACAGGGAGGCTACGAGCAGTACTTC
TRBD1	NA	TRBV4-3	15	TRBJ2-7	CASSLRTGASYEQYF	TGCGCCAGCAGCCTTCGGACAGGGGCATCCTACGAGCAGTACTTC
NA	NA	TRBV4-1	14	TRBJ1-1	CASSPTTVNTEAFF	TGCGCCAGCAGCCCTACCACAGTGAACACTGAAGCTTTCTTT
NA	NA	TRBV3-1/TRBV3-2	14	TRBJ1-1	CASSQQGMNTEAFF	TGTGCCAGCAGCCAACAGGGGATGAACACTGAAGCTTTCTTT
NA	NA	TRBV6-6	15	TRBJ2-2	CASSYSLANTGELFF	TGTGCCAGCAGTTACTCACTAGCGAACACCGGGGAGCTGTTTTTT
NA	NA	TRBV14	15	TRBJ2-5	CASSFLQGLEETQYF	TGTGCCAGCAGTTTTTTACAGGGTCTCGAAGAGACCCAGTACTTC
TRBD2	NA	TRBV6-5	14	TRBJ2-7	CASKGLAGSYEQYF	TGTGCCAGCAAAGGACTAGCGGGCTCCTACGAGCAGTACTTC
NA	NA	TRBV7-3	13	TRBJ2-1	CASSLTLYNEQFF	TGTGCCAGCAGCTTAACCTTGTACAATGAGCAGTTCTTC
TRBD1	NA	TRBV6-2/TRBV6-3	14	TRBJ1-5	CASSQTGSNQPQHF	TGTGCCAGCAGCCAGACAGGGAGCAATCAGCCCCAGCATTTT
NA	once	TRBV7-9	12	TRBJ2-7	CASSLRAYEQYF	TGTGCCAGCAGCTTGCGGGCTTACGAGCAGTACTTC
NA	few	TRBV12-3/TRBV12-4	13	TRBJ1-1	CASSVTGNTEAFF	TGTGCCAGCAGCGTAACCGGGAACACTGAAGCTTTCTTT
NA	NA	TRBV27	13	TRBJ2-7	CASSYSTHYEQYF	TGTGCCAGCAGTTATAGCACCCACTACGAGCAGTACTTC
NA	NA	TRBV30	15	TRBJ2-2	CAWSVLASYTGELFF	TGTGCCTGGAGTGTATTGGCCTCCTACACCGGGGAGCTGTTTTTT
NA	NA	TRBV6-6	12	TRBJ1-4	CASRAGLEKLFF	TGTGCCAGCAGGGCAGGGTTGGAAAAACTGTTTTTT
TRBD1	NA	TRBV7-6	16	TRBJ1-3	CASSLGTGVGGNTIYF	TGTGCCAGCAGCTTGGGCACAGGGGTAGGTGGAAACACCATATATTTT